Each of the 26 T cell receptor beta chains below was sequenced from the same sample in a study of shared clonotypes between healthy human individuals. Using immunoSEQ multiplex PCR, the repertoire was profiled, and TCRdb retains in-frame clones only, with some absent. The table lists 1,500,000 or so clones, 98% of them singletons. Source material: naive CD4+ T cells sorted from blood. The subset was: CD45RA+ positively selected. The receptors stem from a man aged 25 to 40 in good health.

The chain combines TRBV18 with TRBJ1-1; D not resolved. Germline V lookup: CDR1 KGHSH, CDR2 LQKENI. Trimming took off 3 bases at V and 3 bases at J, with 14 bases between the two ends. This CDR3 comprises 15 residues. CDR3 nucleotides: TGTGCCAGCTCACCGTCGCGTCAGTTAGACACTGAAGCTTTCTTT. It codes for CASSPSRQLDTEAFF.

The CDR3 DNA follows: TGTGCCAGCTCGGCCTCCTACGAGCAGTACTTC. The encoded protein is CASSASYEQYF. V usage is TRBV18 and J usage is TRBJ2-7; D gene unclear. The CDR3 covers 11 residues. V was cut by 6 bases and J by 0 bases, with 3 bases left in between. Per the germline V gene, CDR1 is KGHSH and CDR2 is LQKENI.

The V call is TRBV6-5, the J call TRBJ1-1; TRBD1 matches 8 bases. V lost 6 bases to trimming and J lost 11 bases; unmatched junction nucleotides: 8. Per the germline V gene, CDR1 is MNHEY and CDR2 is SVGAGI. The CDR3 totals 12 residues. CDR3 sequence (DNA): TGTGCCAGCAGGTACGGGACAGGCGTGGCTTTCTTT. It encodes CASRYGTGVAFF.

The J gene is TRBJ2-4, the V gene TRBV18; TRBD1 matches at 7 bases. V lost 0 bases, J lost 7 bases, and 3 bases stayed unmatched. This CDR3 has 14 amino acids. CDR1 and CDR2 from the germline V gene are KGHSH and LQKENI. Written as DNA, the CDR3 is TGTGCCAGCTCACCACCAGGGGGCGCGAACATTCAGTACTTC. This codes for CASSPPGGANIQYF.

The V and J genes are TRBV30 and TRBJ1-4, with a possible D match to TRBD1 (6 bases). CDR1 and CDR2 (germline): GTSNPN, SVGIG (reference sequence). V shed 3 bases and J shed 0 bases, with 23 bases lying between them. The CDR3 is 19 residues long. The DNA of the CDR3 is TGTGCCTGGAGCGTAGTCACCGGGACACCTGCTGCAACTAATGAAAAACTGTTTTTT. Its translation is CAWSVVTGTPAATNEKLFF.

This rearrangement joins TRBV28 to TRBJ2-7; no clear D. Trimming shortened V by 2 bases and J by 7 bases, and 9 bases separated the two germline ends. The CDR3 loop spans 12 amino acids. CDR1 is MDHEN and CDR2 is SYDVKM in the germline V gene. The CDR3 loop reads CASSLIAREQYF. The CDR3, as DNA: TGTGCCAGCAGTTTAATCGCGCGGGAGCAGTACTTC.

Note on this clone: The sample carries other DNA sequences with the same CDR3. The rearrangement joins TRBV30 to TRBJ2-7; tentative D call: TRBD1 (5 bases). V gave up 2 bases and J gave up 2 bases, with 7 bases separating them. The CDR3 sequence is 12 residues long. CDR1 and CDR2 from the germline V gene are GTSNPN and SVGIG (reference sequence). CDR3 nucleotides: TGTGCCTGGAGTACAGGACCCTACGAGCAGTACTTC. Its protein is CAWSTGPYEQYF.

CDR3 residues: CASSLEGQGAVGQYF. The CDR3 region has the DNA TGTGCCAGCAGCTTAGAGGGACAGGGGGCAGTAGGGCAGTACTTC. This sequence joins TRBV11-2 and TRBJ2-7, with 12 positions matching TRBD1. In germline, CDR1 is SGHAT, CDR2 FQNNGV. The CDR3 length is 15 residues. V lost 0 bases to trimming and J lost 9 bases; unmatched junction nucleotides: 6.

In the case of this clone: This sample also contains other DNA sequences that code for the same CDR3. The J gene is TRBJ2-3, the V gene TRBV5-6; D gene unclear. The V gene lost 2 bases and the J gene lost 0 bases, with 10 bases spanning the gap. Germline CDR1 and CDR2: SGHDT and YYEEEE. This CDR3 region has 15 residues. The CDR3: CASSLGLTSTDTQYF. The CDR3 DNA reads TGTGCCAGCAGCTTAGGCTTAACTAGCACAGATACGCAGTATTTT.

The V and J genes are TRBV6-1 and TRBJ2-7, with 10 bases identical to TRBD2. V dropped 2 bases and J dropped 3; count of bases not matched to a gene: 4. The CDR3 loop spans 15 amino acids. The germline gives CDR1 MNHNS, CDR2 SASEGT. The CDR3 DNA reads TGTGCCAGCAGTGAAACAGCGGGAGGGTACTACGAGCAGTACTTC. The encoded protein is CASSETAGGYYEQYF.

The table lists this clone with a count of one. This rearrangement joins TRBV7-2 to TRBJ2-1; D is unclear. Germline values: CDR1 SGHTA, CDR2 FQGNSA. The V end was cut by 3 bases, the J end by 8 bases, with 5 bases between. The CDR3 is made up of 11 amino acids. This CDR3 is CASSFVYEQFF. CDR3 bases: TGTGCCAGCAGCTTCGTGTATGAGCAGTTCTTC.

Here the CDR3 reads CASSLHGQLGQPQHF. DNA for the CDR3: TGTGCCAGCAGTTTACACGGGCAGCTCGGTCAGCCCCAGCATTTT. This chain links TRBV28 with TRBJ1-5; D gene uncertain. Deletions cut 2 bases from V and 6 bases from J, with 14 bases between. Germline V CDR1 and CDR2: MDHEN, SYDVKM. CDR3 length: 15 residues.

The CDR3 nucleotides are TGCGCCAGCAGCCAACTTCCGGGACTTTCATCCTACGAGCAGTACTTC. It specifies CASSQLPGLSSYEQYF. The chain carries TRBV4-1 and TRBJ2-7; a weak D match, TRBD2 (6 bases). This CDR3 is built from 16 residues. The germline V gene has CDR1 MGHRA and CDR2 YSYEKL. V lost 2 bases and J 1 base, leaving 15 bases between the germline ends.

The chain links TRBV27 to TRBJ2-3, with 9 bases matching TRBD2. Germline-derived CDR1 and CDR2 are MNHEY and SMNVEV (reference sequence). The CDR3 consists of 14 residues. V shed 6 bases and J 10 bases; nucleotides not matched to a gene: 11. The CDR3 bases are TGTGCCAGCAGCCGAGAAGCGGGAGGCAGAGCGCAGTATTTT. Protein sequence: CASSREAGGRAQYF.

The genes are TRBV5-1 and TRBJ2-2, with 8 bases identical to TRBD1. The CDR3 is 18 amino acids. CDR1 is SGHRS, CDR2 YFSETQ, per germline. Losses at the gene ends were 0 bases for V and 0 bases for J; bases not matched to a gene: 7. In nucleotides, the CDR3 is TGCGCCAGCAGCTTGGCCCCACAGGGGGTAACGAACACCGGGGAGCTGTTTTTT. Translating gives CASSLAPQGVTNTGELFF.

Concerning this clone itself: In the same sample, other DNA sequences code for this CDR3. The chain is built from TRBV18 and TRBJ2-3; D is unclear. This CDR3 contains 11 residues. CDR1 is KGHSH, CDR2 LQKENI, per germline. V lost 3 bases and J lost 6, with 4 bases in between. The CDR3 here is CASSPSDTQYF. The DNA of the CDR3 is TGTGCCAGCTCACCCTCCGATACGCAGTATTTT.

This chain links TRBV10-3 with TRBJ1-4; 10 bases line up with TRBD1. The junction had 9 bases not matched to a gene; V was cut back by 10 bases and J by 7 bases. CDR3 length: 14 residues. Germline CDR1 reads ENHRY; CDR2 reads SYGVKD. CDR3 in amino acids: CATNRQGASEKLFF. The DNA of the CDR3 is TGTGCCACCAACAGACAGGGGGCGAGTGAAAAACTGTTTTTT.

The chain carries TRBV5-1 and TRBJ2-3, with D perhaps given as TRBD1 or TRBD2 (5 bases each). The germline V and J ends were trimmed by 6 bases and 9 bases, with 17 bases remaining between them. The CDR3 runs 13 residues. Germline V gene sequence: CDR1 SGHRS, CDR2 YFSETQ. The CDR3 is CASTPDHEGTQYF. In nucleotides, the CDR3 is TGCGCCAGCACTCCGGACCATGAGGGGACGCAGTATTTT.

J is TRBJ2-2 and V is TRBV29-1; a weak D match, TRBD2 (6 bases). CDR3 length: 15 residues. V was pared by 6 bases and J by 5 bases, with 19 bases between. Looked up from germline, CDR1 is SQVTM and CDR2 is ANQGSEA. Written as DNA, the CDR3 is TGCAGCGTCCTCGGACATAGCGGAGGAACCGGGGAGCTGTTTTTT. Translated: CSVLGHSGGTGELFF.

The chain couples TRBV18 to TRBJ2-7, with 10 bases fitting TRBD1. Germline V gene sequence: CDR1 KGHSH, CDR2 LQKENI. The trim removed 2 bases at V and 3 bases at J, leaving 4 bases unmatched. The CDR3 extends over 15 amino acids. CDR3 loop: CASSPIRTGGYEQYF. CDR3 bases: TGTGCCAGCTCACCAATCCGGACAGGGGGCTACGAGCAGTACTTC.

This clone was counted a single time. V usage is TRBV28 and J usage is TRBJ2-1; D uncertain. With 10 bases removed from V and 4 bases from J, the gap between germline ends came to 11 bases. The CDR3 is made up of 12 amino acids. Germline values: CDR1 MDHEN, CDR2 SYDVKM. DNA of the CDR3: TGTGCCACCATGGGTCAGTACAATGAGCAGTTCTTC. Translating it yields CATMGQYNEQFF.

The genes are TRBV14 and TRBJ2-7; 7 bases map to TRBD1. V was clipped by 4 bases and J by 3 bases; unmatched bases: 9. The CDR3 is made up of 15 amino acids. Germline V lookup: CDR1 SGHDN, CDR2 FVKESK. CDR3 amino acids: CASSRLGTGVYEQYF. DNA for the CDR3: TGTGCCAGCAGCCGCCTGGGAACAGGGGTCTACGAGCAGTACTTC.

The rearrangement links TRBV13 to TRBJ2-4, with D uncertain. The V and J ends lost 5 bases and 0 bases respectively, with 8 bases between them. Germline CDR1 is PRHDT and CDR2 is FYEKMQ (reference sequence). This CDR3 region has 14 residues. CDR3 nucleotides: TGTGCCAGCAGCCTCCCTACAGCCAAAAACATTCAGTACTTC. This gives the protein CASSLPTAKNIQYF.

V gene TRBV28 combines with J gene TRBJ1-4; TRBD1 is a possible D gene (6 bases). The CDR3 spans 15 residues. CDR1 and CDR2 from the germline V gene are MDHEN and SYDVKM. V lost 5 bases and J lost 3, with 13 bases in between. The CDR3 loop is CASSPRGTANEKLFF. For the CDR3, the DNA is TGTGCCAGCAGTCCCAGGGGTACGGCTAATGAAAAACTGTTTTTT.

The gene calls are TRBV19 and TRBJ1-1; possibly TRBD1 for D (5 bases). The CDR3 consists of 14 residues. The germline CDR1 and CDR2 sequences are LNHDA and SQIVND (reference sequence). V was shortened by 5 bases and J by 1 base, with 11 bases between the two germline ends. Here the CDR3 reads CASSHGTGNTEAFF. CDR3 DNA sequence: TGTGCCAGTAGTCATGGGACGGGGAACACTGAAGCTTTCTTT.

The chain carries TRBV19 and TRBJ1-2; 12 bases are a match to TRBD1. This CDR3 spans 14 amino acids. Germline-derived CDR1 and CDR2 are LNHDA and SQIVND (reference sequence). The trim removed 3 bases at V and 6 bases at J, leaving 2 bases unmatched. The CDR3 DNA is TGTGCCAGTAGTATGGGGGACAGGGGGCATGGCTACACCTTC. Amino acid sequence: CASSMGDRGHGYTF.